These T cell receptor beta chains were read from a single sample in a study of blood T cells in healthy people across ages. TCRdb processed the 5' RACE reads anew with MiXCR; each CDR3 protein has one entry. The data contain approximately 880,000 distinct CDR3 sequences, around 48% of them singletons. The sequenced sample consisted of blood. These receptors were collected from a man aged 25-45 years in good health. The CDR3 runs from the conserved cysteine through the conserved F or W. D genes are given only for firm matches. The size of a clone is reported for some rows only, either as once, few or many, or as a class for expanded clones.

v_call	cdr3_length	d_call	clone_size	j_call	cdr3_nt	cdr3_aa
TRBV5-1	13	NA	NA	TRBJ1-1	TGCGCCAGCAGCTCCGCAAGTAAAACTGAACCTTTCTTT	CASSSASKTEPFF
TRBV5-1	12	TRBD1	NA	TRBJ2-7	TGCGCCAGCAGCTATGGACAGGCCCAGCAGTACTTC	CASSYGQAQQYF
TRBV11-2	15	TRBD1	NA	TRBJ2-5	TGTGCCAGCAGCTTAGGTACAGGGGGACAAGAGACCCAGTACTTC	CASSLGTGGQETQYF
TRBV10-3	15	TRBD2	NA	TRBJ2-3	TGTGCCATCAGTGGGCTAGCGGGGCCCACAGATACGCAGTATTTT	CAISGLAGPTDTQYF
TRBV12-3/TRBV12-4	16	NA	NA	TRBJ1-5	TGTGCCAGCAGTTTTGGGGGAGTCATTAGCAATCAGCCCCAGCATTTT	CASSFGGVISNQPQHF
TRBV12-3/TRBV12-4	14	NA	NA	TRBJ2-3	TGTGCCAGCTCCGGGGCTAGCTATATAGATACGCAGTATTTT	CASSGASYIDTQYF
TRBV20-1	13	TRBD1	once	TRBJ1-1	TGCAGCCCGACAAGGGGGCTTAACACTGAAGCTTTCTTT	CSPTRGLNTEAFF
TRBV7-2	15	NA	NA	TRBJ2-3	TGTGCCAGCAGCTCGACAAGCGGCTTCACAGATACGCAGTATTTT	CASSSTSGFTDTQYF
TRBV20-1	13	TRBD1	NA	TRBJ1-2	TGCAGTGCTCCACAGGGGGCGGTCTATGGCTACACCTTC	CSAPQGAVYGYTF
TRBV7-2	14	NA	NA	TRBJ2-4	TGTGCCAGCAGCTTAGTGGCAGCCACTTACGGGCAGTACTTC	CASSLVAATYGQYF
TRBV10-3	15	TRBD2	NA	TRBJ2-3	TGTGCCATCAGGTGGACTAGCGAGAGCACAGATACGCAGTATTTT	CAIRWTSESTDTQYF
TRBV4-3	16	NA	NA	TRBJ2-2	TGCGCCAGCAGCCACCCCCCGGGGACAAGGCCCGGGGAGCTGTTTTTT	CASSHPPGTRPGELFF
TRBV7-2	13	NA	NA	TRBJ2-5	TGTGCCAGCAGCGTTTTCGCGGAAGAGACCCAGTACTTC	CASSVFAEETQYF
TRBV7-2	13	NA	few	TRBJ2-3	TGTGCCAGCAGGATAACAGTTACAGATACGCAGTATTTT	CASRITVTDTQYF
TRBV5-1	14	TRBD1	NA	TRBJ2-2	TGCGCCAGCAGCGTAAGACAGGGCACCGGGGAGCTGTTTTTT	CASSVRQGTGELFF
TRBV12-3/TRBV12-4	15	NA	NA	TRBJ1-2	TGTGCCGGCAGGTTGGGAGGGGTGGGCGAACGTGGCTACACCTTC	CAGRLGGVGERGYTF
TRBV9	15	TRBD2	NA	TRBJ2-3	TGTGCCAGCAGCGCGCGGGGGACGAACACAGATACGCAGTATTTT	CASSARGTNTDTQYF
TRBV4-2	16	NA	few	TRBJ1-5	TGTGCCAGCAGCCCCTCTGGGGGGCGAGGGAATCAGCCCCAGCATTTT	CASSPSGGRGNQPQHF
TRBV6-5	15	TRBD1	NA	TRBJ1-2	TGTGCCAGCAGTCAGCCGGGACAGGGACTTTCTGGCTACACCTTC	CASSQPGQGLSGYTF
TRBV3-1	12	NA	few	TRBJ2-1	TGTGCCAGCAGCCAAGGACCGAATGAGCAGTTCTTC	CASSQGPNEQFF
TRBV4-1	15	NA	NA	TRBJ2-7	TGCGCCAGCAGCCAAGATCGGGAATTGACGGGCGAGCAGTACTTC	CASSQDRELTGEQYF
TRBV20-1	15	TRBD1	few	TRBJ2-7	TGCAGTGCTAGAGATCAGGGGACAGGGGGCTGCGAGCAGTACTTC	CSARDQGTGGCEQYF
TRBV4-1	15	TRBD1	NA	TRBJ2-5	TGCGCCAGCAGCCAAGGCCCGGACAGGCAAGAGACCCAGTACTTC	CASSQGPDRQETQYF
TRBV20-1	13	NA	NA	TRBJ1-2	TGCAGTGCTAGGCACGCAGGGACGGGTGGCTACACCTTC	CSARHAGTGGYTF
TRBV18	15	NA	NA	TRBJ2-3	TGTGCCAGCTCACCACTGGGCAGCAACACAGATACGCAGTATTTT	CASSPLGSNTDTQYF
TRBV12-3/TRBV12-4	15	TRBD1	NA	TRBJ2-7	TGTGCCAGCAGCCCACAGGGGCCCCTTTCGCTCGAGCAGTACTTC	CASSPQGPLSLEQYF
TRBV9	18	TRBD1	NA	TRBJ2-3	TGTGCCAGCAGCGACCCCGGGACAGGGGAGAGAGGGTCAGATACGCAGTATTTT	CASSDPGTGERGSDTQYF